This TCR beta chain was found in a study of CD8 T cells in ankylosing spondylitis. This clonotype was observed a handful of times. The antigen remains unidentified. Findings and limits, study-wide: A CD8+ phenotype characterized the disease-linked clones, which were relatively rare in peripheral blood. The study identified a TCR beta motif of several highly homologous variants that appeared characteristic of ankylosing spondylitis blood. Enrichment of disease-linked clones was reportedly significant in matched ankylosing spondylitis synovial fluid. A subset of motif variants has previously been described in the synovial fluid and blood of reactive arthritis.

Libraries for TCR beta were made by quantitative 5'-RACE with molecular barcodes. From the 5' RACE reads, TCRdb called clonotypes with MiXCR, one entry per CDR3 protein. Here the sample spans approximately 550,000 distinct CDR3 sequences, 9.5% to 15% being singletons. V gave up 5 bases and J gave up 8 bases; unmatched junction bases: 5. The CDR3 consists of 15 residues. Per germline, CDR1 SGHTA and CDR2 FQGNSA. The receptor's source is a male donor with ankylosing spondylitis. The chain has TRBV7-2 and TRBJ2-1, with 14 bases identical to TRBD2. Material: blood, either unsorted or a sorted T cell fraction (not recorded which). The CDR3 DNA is TGTGCCAGCAGCCAGACTAGCGGGAGGGGGGATGAGCAGTTCTTC. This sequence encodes CASSQTSGRGDEQFF.